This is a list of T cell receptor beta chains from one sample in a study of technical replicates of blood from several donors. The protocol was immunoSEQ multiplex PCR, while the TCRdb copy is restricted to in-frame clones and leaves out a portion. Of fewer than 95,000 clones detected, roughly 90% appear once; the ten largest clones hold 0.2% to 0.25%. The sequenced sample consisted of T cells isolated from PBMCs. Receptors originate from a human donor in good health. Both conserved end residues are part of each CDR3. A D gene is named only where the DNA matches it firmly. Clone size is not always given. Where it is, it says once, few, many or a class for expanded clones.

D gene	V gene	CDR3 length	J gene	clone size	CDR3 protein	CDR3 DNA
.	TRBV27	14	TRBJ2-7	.	CASSLEGTSYEQYF	TGTGCCAGCAGTTTAGAGGGTACATCCTACGAGCAGTACTTC
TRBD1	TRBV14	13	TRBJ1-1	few	CASQGEGRLGAFF	TGTGCCAGCCAGGGGGAAGGACGCCTTGGAGCTTTCTTT
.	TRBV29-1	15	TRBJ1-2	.	CSVIDGNRDNYGYTF	TGCAGCGTGATTGACGGGAACAGGGATAACTATGGCTACACCTTC
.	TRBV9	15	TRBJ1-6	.	CASSPGTNGNSPLHF	TGTGCCAGCAGCCCAGGGACAAACGGGAATTCACCCCTCCACTTT
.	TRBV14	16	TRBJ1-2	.	CASSQDLGTSGYGYTF	TGTGCCAGCAGCCAAGATTTGGGGACATCCGGCTATGGCTACACCTTC
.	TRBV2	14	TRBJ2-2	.	CASIRSTGSEELFF	TGTGCCAGCATAAGGAGCACAGGGTCTGAGGAGCTGTTTTTT
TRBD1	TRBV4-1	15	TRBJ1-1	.	CASSQTGTGDPEAFF	TGCGCCAGCAGCCAAACCGGGACAGGGGACCCTGAAGCTTTCTTT
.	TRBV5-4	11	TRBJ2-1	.	CASSFQNEQFF	TGTGCCAGCAGCTTCCAGAATGAGCAGTTCTTC
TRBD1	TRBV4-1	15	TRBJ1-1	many	CASSQSGGRVTEAFF	TGCGCCAGCAGCCAGTCAGGGGGCCGAGTAACTGAAGCTTTCTTT
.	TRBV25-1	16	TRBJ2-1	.	CASSEFLLGGIDEQFF	TGTGCCAGCAGTGAATTCCTCCTGGGAGGTATAGATGAGCAGTTCTTC
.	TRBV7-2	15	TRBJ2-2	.	CASSLGGGNTGELFF	TGTGCCAGCAGCTTAGGAGGTGGCAACACCGGGGAGCTGTTTTTT
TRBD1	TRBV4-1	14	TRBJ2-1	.	CASRTGGYYNEQFF	TGCGCCAGCAGGACAGGGGGCTATTACAATGAGCAGTTCTTC
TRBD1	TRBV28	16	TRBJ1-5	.	CASSLYRGGRNQPQHF	TGTGCCAGCAGTTTATACAGGGGTGGTCGCAATCAGCCCCAGCATTTT
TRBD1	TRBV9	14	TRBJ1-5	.	CASSETGYSQPQHF	TGTGCCAGCAGCGAGACAGGGTATAGTCAGCCCCAGCATTTT
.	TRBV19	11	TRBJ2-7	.	CASSGTGEQYF	TGTGCCAGTAGTGGCACGGGGGAGCAGTACTTC
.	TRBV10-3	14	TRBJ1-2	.	CAISEPGFSGGYTF	TGTGCCATCAGTGAGCCCGGGTTCTCTGGGGGCTACACCTTC
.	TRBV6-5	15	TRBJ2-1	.	CASSHYLSSYNEQFF	TGTGCCAGCAGTCACTATTTGAGCTCCTACAATGAGCAGTTCTTC
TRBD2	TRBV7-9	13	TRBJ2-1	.	CASSLDRGDEQFF	TGTGCCAGCAGCTTGGATCGGGGGGATGAGCAGTTCTTC
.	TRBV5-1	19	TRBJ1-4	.	CASSFRVDGASATNEKLFF	TGCGCCAGCAGCTTTAGGGTTGATGGGGCGAGTGCAACTAATGAAAAACTGTTTTTT
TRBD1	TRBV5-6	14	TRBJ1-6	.	CASSQGQQNSPLHF	TGTGCCAGCAGCCAGGGACAGCAGAATTCACCCCTCCACTTT
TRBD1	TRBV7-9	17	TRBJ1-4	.	CASSFGYRGKLMEKLFF	TGTGCCAGCAGCTTCGGGTACAGGGGCAAGCTCATGGAAAAACTGTTTTTT
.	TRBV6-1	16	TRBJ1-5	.	CASRETGVYSNQPQHF	TGTGCCAGCAGAGAAACAGGAGTCTATAGCAATCAGCCCCAGCATTTT
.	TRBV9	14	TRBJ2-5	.	CASSPRLAQETQYF	TGTGCCAGCAGCCCCAGGCTAGCACAAGAGACCCAGTACTTC
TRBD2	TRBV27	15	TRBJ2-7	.	CASSNRTSGSHEQYF	TGTGCCAGCAGTAATCGGACTAGCGGGAGCCACGAGCAGTACTTC
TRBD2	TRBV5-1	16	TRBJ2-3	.	CASSLERDHPTDTQYF	TGCGCCAGCAGCTTGGAGCGGGACCACCCCACAGATACGCAGTATTTT
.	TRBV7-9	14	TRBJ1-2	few	CASSYQSEGYGYTF	TGTGCCAGCAGCTACCAATCGGAGGGATATGGCTACACCTTC
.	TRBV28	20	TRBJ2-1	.	CASSFKATGSVERVVYEPFF	TGTGCCAGCAGTTTCAAGGCGACGGGGTCCGTCGAGCGGGTGGTCTATGAGCCGTTCTTC
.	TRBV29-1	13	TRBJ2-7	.	CSVDGAGAVEQYF	TGCAGCGTTGACGGTGCAGGGGCGGTCGAGCAGTACTTC
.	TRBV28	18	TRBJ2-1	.	CASSFPLTLGHSVHEQFF	TGTGCCAGCAGTTTTCCCCTCACTTTGGGCCATAGCGTCCATGAGCAGTTCTTC
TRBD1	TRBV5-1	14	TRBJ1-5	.	CASSQGQGNQPQHF	TGCGCCAGCAGCCAGGGACAGGGGAATCAGCCCCAGCATTTT
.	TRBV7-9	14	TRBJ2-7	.	CASSLLGATYEQYF	TGTGCCAGCAGCTTATTGGGAGCAACCTACGAGCAGTACTTC
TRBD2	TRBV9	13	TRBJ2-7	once	CASSGTSGIEQYF	TGTGCCAGCAGCGGGACTAGCGGGATCGAGCAGTACTTC
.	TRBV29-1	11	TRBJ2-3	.	CSVDHTDTQYF	TGCAGCGTTGACCACACAGATACGCAGTATTTT
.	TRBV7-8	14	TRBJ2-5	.	CASTRGRTVETQYF	TGTGCCAGCACCCGTGGACGGACAGTCGAAACCCAGTACTTC
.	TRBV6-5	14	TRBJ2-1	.	CASSWGRGSNEQFF	TGTGCCAGCAGCTGGGGAAGGGGGTCCAATGAGCAGTTCTTC
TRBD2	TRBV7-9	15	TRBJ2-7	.	CASSPRLAVSYEQYF	TGTGCCAGCAGCCCCCGACTAGCGGTTTCCTACGAGCAGTACTTC
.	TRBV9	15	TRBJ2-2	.	CASSVASLATGELFF	TGTGCCAGCAGCGTAGCTAGTTTGGCTACCGGGGAGCTGTTTTTT
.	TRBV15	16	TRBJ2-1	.	CATSKESRSSYNEQFF	TGTGCCACCAGCAAAGAAAGTAGGAGCTCCTACAATGAGCAGTTCTTC
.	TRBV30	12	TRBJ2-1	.	CACQRGANEQFF	TGTGCCTGTCAACGGGGGGCCAATGAGCAGTTCTTC
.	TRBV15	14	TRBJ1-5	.	CATTRAQGNQPQHF	TGTGCCACCACAAGGGCACAGGGAAATCAGCCCCAGCATTTT
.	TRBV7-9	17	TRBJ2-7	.	CASSDDIRAGNLYEQYF	TGTGCCAGCAGCGACGACATACGCGCGGGGAACCTCTACGAGCAGTACTTC
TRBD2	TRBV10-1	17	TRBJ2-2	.	CASSEDGGTTNTGELFF	TGCGCCAGCAGTGAGGACGGTGGGACTACTAACACCGGGGAGCTGTTTTTT
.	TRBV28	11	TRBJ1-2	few	CASSGSYGYTF	TGTGCCAGCTCTGGCAGTTATGGCTACACCTTC
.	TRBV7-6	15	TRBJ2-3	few	CASAPSKSVPDTQYF	TGTGCCAGCGCACCGTCAAAGTCGGTCCCAGATACGCAGTATTTT
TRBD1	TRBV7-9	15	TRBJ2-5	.	CASSLTGTAQETQYF	TGTGCCAGCAGCCTAACAGGGACAGCCCAAGAGACCCAGTACTTC
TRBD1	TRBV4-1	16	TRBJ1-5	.	CASSQESGTGGGPQHF	TGCGCCAGCAGCCAAGAATCAGGGACAGGCGGCGGGCCCCAGCATTTT
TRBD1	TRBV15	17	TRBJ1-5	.	CATRERDRQGLRQPQHF	TGTGCCACCAGGGAGAGGGACAGACAGGGGCTTAGGCAGCCCCAGCATTTT
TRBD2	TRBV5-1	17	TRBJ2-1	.	CASSPGTSGSRINEQFF	TGCGCCAGCAGCCCAGGGACTAGCGGGAGCAGGATCAATGAGCAGTTCTTC
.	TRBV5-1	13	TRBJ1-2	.	CASSLARGYGYTF	TGCGCCAGCAGCTTGGCCCGGGGATATGGCTACACCTTC
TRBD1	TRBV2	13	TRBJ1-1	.	CASSRDSNTEAFF	TGTGCCAGCAGTCGGGACAGTAACACTGAAGCTTTCTTT
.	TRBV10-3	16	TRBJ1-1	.	CAISEIYGQSNTEAFF	TGTGCCATCAGTGAAATATACGGACAGTCGAACACTGAAGCTTTCTTT
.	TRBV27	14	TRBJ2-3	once	CASNYQGSTDTQYF	TGTGCCAGCAATTACCAGGGCAGCACAGATACGCAGTATTTT
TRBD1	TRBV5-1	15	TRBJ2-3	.	CASNPGQGEADTQYF	TGCGCCAGCAATCCGGGACAGGGGGAGGCAGATACGCAGTATTTT